This T cell receptor (beta chain) is drawn from a study of chemoradiotherapy in HPV16-positive cancers (dated by TCRdb to 2022 to 2024). Looking at the study overall: Candidate HPV-specific T-cell clones and common TCR motifs were defined by functional T-cell assays performed on cells from two HPV16-positive patients. Whether T-cell immunity against the HPV oncoproteins E6 and E7 changes during chemoradiotherapy and whether survival is affected by this immunity were examined in the study. The candidate HPV-specific TCRs and motifs were subsequently tracked in TCR repertoires obtained from about 79 patients with HPV-related cancers.

Preparation of the library involved the immunoSEQ multiplex PCR assay. Held by TCRdb, this immuneACCESS table contains in-frame sequences only and omits some clones. Under half of the omission traces to an unresolved V gene where checked; the cause of the rest is unknown. A total of some 34,000 clones appear in this sample, around 83% of them only once. Of the sample, approximately 2.1% falls within the top ten clones. Relative to germline, V is 1 base shorter and J is 2 bases shorter, with 6 bases between their ends. CDR1 and CDR2 are drawn from the germline V gene: SGHRS, YFSETQ. From the cysteine up to the phenylalanine, the CDR3 has a length of 13 residues. The CDR3 DNA has 39 bases and is translated from base 1. Repertoires were sampled multiple times during chemoradiotherapy, which allowed clonal expansion in the tumor microenvironment to be followed. As for this clone: This clone's antigen is unknown. Base qualities are not recorded, but no much larger clone differs from it by a single base.

Broad study findings and their caveats: The survival association was reported for HPV16-positive patients, and the functional definition of HPV-specific T cells was derived from only a couple of HPV16-positive patients. Expansion of candidate HPV-specific clones and E7-related TCR motifs was observed in the tumor microenvironment during treatment, whereas no such expansion was observed for non-HPV-specific T cells. Improved recurrence-free survival in HPV16-positive patients was associated with expansion of HPV-responsive T cells during chemoradiotherapy.

Sequenced here: blood, sampled from a patient who underwent chemoradiotherapy. The chain is made from TRBV5-1 and TRBJ2-5; no D gene call is confident. This clonotype originated in a human donor with HPV-associated anogenital cancer. In nucleotide form, the sequence is TGCGCCAGCAGCTTGCCCTCGCAAGAGACCCAGTACTTC. This yields the protein CASSLPSQETQYF.